The present T cell receptor beta chain was sequenced within a study of T-cell memory formation after mild COVID-19. The V gene end was trimmed by 7 bases and the J gene end by 2 bases; junction bases not matched to a gene: 5. The length of the CDR3 is 15 residues. A single record per CDR3 protein comes from TCRdb applying MiXCR to the 5' RACE reads. The repertoire holds hundreds of thousands of distinct CDR3 sequences, with roughly 17% as singletons. The rearrangement joins TRBV12-3 or TRBV12-4 to TRBJ2-1; TRBD1 agrees at 10 bases. This clonotype originated in an adult woman who had mild COVID-19 (a few samples of this study predate the infection). Cell type and time point are not known. Sequencing was carried out using PBMCs or a T cell subset sorted from them (not recorded which). The CDR3 DNA is TGTGCCAGCACCTCGACAGGGGGCGCCTACAATGAGCAGTTCTTC. Residues: CASTSTGGAYNEQFF.